One and the same sample provided the 22 T cell receptor beta chains below, sequenced in a study of technical replicates of blood from a handful of donors. Some clones are missing from TCRdb's copy, which holds only in-frame ones; the method was immunoSEQ multiplex PCR. The sample holds 70,000 to 85,000 clones, 97% seen once. Sequenced input: T cells isolated from PBMCs. The receptors here all came from a human donor in good health.

The gene calls are TRBV28 and TRBJ1-6; TRBD1 matches at 10 bases. The J segment lost 19 bases and the V segment lost 5 bases, leaving 14 bases of the junction unmatched. The CDR3 has 14 residues. The germline V gene has CDR1 MDHEN and CDR2 SYDVKM. This CDR3 reads CASSLAGTGVQTHF. The CDR3 DNA reads as TGTGCCAGCAGTCTAGCCGGGACAGGGGTACAGACTCACTTT. The complete variable domain, with remaining parts taken from reference TRBV28 and TRBJ1-6, reads DVKVTQSSRYLVKRTGEKVFLECVQDMDHENMFWYRQDPGLGLRLIYFSYDVKMKEKGDIPEGYSVSREKKERFSLILESASTNQTSMYLCASSLAGTGVQTHFGNGTRLTVT.

This chain connects TRBV27 to TRBJ2-2, with a weak D call TRBD2 (6 bases). Germline assignment: CDR1 MNHEY and CDR2 SMNVEV (reference sequence). The length of the CDR3 is 17 residues. The V gene lost 3 bases and the J gene lost 4 bases, with 18 bases spanning the gap. The CDR3 nucleotides are TGTGCCAGCAGTTTGAAATCCTTTAGCGGCACCACCGGGGAGCTGTTTTTT. Translating it yields CASSLKSFSGTTGELFF.

This chain joins TRBV4-1 and TRBJ2-1, with 7 bases matching TRBD2. V lost 6 bases, J lost 3 bases, and 5 bases stayed unmatched. Germline V gene sequence: CDR1 MGHRA, CDR2 YSYEKL. CDR3 length equals 14 residues. The chain's CDR3 is CASRGGGLYNEQFF. The CDR3 DNA follows: TGCGCCAGCAGAGGCGGGGGACTCTACAATGAGCAGTTCTTC.

This CDR3 reads CARIQGSKDEKLFF. CDR3 nucleotide sequence: TGTGCCAGGATTCAGGGCTCAAAGGACGAAAAACTGTTTTTT. This chain uses TRBV25-1 with TRBJ1-4; D is perhaps TRBD1 (5 bases). This CDR3 is 14 amino acids long. Trimming took off 9 bases at V and 8 bases at J, with 19 bases between the two ends. Germline V gene lookup returns CDR1 MGHDK and CDR2 SYGVNS.

The chain couples TRBV4-1 to TRBJ2-3, with 16 bases matching TRBD2. The CDR3 is 21 residues long. Trimming removed 0 bases from V and 4 bases from J; junction bases left unmatched: 13. The germline gives CDR1 MGHRA, CDR2 YSYEKL. CDR3 in DNA: TGCGCCAGCAGCCAAGAGCGGTGGGGGACTAGCGGGAGGGCCCCCGCAGATACGCAGTATTTT. Its translation: CASSQERWGTSGRAPADTQYF.

V is TRBV29-1 and J is TRBJ1-2; the D is unclear. V lost 3 bases, J lost 5 bases, and 10 bases lay in between. The CDR3 runs 12 residues. The germline CDR1 and CDR2 sequences are SQVTM and ANQGSEA. This chain's CDR3 is CSVDRLIYGYTF. CDR3 sequence (DNA): TGCAGCGTTGATAGACTGATTTATGGCTACACCTTC.

This chain links TRBV4-1 with TRBJ1-4; TRBD1 is a possible D gene (5 bases). V was pared by 9 bases and J by 5 bases, with 16 bases between. The CDR3 spans 14 residues. Germline CDR1 MGHRA, CDR2 YSYEKL. CDR3 sequence reads: CASRVAGRNEKLFF. CDR3 DNA sequence: TGCGCCAGTAGAGTCGCAGGGCGGAATGAAAAACTGTTTTTT.

The rearrangement links TRBV10-3 to TRBJ2-5; the D gene is possibly TRBD1 (5 bases). The CDR3 is 14 residues long. Germline V lookup: CDR1 ENHRY, CDR2 SYGVKD. V lost 8 bases to trimming and J lost 7 bases, with 20 bases between them. CDR3: CAIRAGLVDGTQYF. The CDR3 coding sequence is TGTGCCATCCGGGCAGGGCTCGTGGATGGGACCCAGTACTTC.

The table lists this clone with a count of one. The chain employs TRBV21-1 and TRBJ2-7; the listed D gene, TRBD2, was not tested against the DNA. TRBV21-1 is deemed a pseudogene. The CDR3 runs 16 residues. This CDR3 reads CASSKFRDYSSYEQYF. CDR3 sequence (DNA): TGTGCCAGCAGCAAATTTAGAGACTACAGCTCCTACGAGCAGTACTTC.

The chain employs TRBV6-5 and TRBJ1-1; the D is unclear. Trimming stripped 2 bases from V and 0 bases from J, with 7 bases between. This CDR3 region has 14 residues. From germline, CDR1 is MNHEY and CDR2 SVGAGI. CDR3 bases: TGTGCCAGCAGTTACGACACCTTGAACACTGAAGCTTTCTTT. Its translation: CASSYDTLNTEAFF.

This chain links TRBV5-6 with TRBJ2-1, with D possibly matching TRBD1 (6 bases). CDR1 SGHDT and CDR2 YYEEEE come from the germline V gene. Trimming took off 0 bases at V and 12 bases at J, with 13 bases between the two ends. This CDR3 is built from 13 residues. The CDR3 nucleotides read TGTGCCAGCAGCTTGGAGAGGGGGACGGCGCAGTTCTTC. Encoded protein: CASSLERGTAQFF.

This chain links TRBV21-1 with TRBJ2-7; the DNA was not used to check the table's D call, TRBD2. TRBV21-1 counts as a pseudogene. The length of the CDR3 is 14 residues. The chain's CDR3 is CASSKWNHSHEQYF. In DNA, the CDR3 is TGTGCCAGCAGCAAATGGAATCATAGCCACGAGCAGTACTTC.

DNA of the CDR3: TGTGCCAGCAGCGGACTAGCGGGCCAACAAGAGACCCAGTACTTC. Translating gives CASSGLAGQQETQYF. The chain links TRBV2 to TRBJ2-5; 11 positions match TRBD2. Germline-derived CDR1 and CDR2 are SNHLY and FYNNEI. This CDR3 contains 15 residues. Losses at the gene ends were 6 bases for V and 2 bases for J; bases not matched to a gene: 5.

The CDR3 sequence: CASSEGQGLNEQFF. In nucleotides, the CDR3 is TGCGCCAGCAGTGAAGGACAGGGTCTCAATGAGCAGTTCTTC. This chain uses TRBV10-2 with TRBJ2-1; 8 bases are shared with TRBD1. Germline V gene lookup returns CDR1 WSHSY and CDR2 SAAADI. CDR3 size: 14 residues. Germline trimming cut 3 bases from V and 6 bases from J; bases unmatched to any gene: 4.

This clone was detected once. The chain couples TRBV7-9 to TRBJ2-1; 10 nucleotides match TRBD2. V was pared by 7 bases and J by 7 bases, with 4 bases of the junction left unmatched. This CDR3 spans 13 amino acids. Germline assignment: CDR1 SEHNR and CDR2 FQNEAQ (reference sequence). The CDR3 sequence: CASIVLAGNEQFF. As DNA, the CDR3 is TGTGCCAGCATAGTACTAGCGGGGAATGAGCAGTTCTTC.

The chain links TRBV19 to TRBJ2-7, with 9 bases lining up with TRBD2. The length of the CDR3 is 15 residues. Germline CDR1 and CDR2: LNHDA and SQIVND (reference sequence). Trimming cost V 5 bases and J 2 bases; bases outside gene matches: 7. Written as DNA, the CDR3 is TGTGCCAGTAGTTTGGCTAGCGGGGCGACCTACGAGCAGTACTTC. It codes for CASSLASGATYEQYF.

On this clone itself: Additional DNA sequences in this sample encode the identical CDR3. This chain links TRBV9 with TRBJ2-7; no firm D call. The CDR3 runs 13 residues. Trimming took 2 bases from V and 9 from J, leaving 15 bases between them. Germline-derived CDR1 and CDR2 are SGDLS and YYNGEE. CDR3 nucleotide sequence: TGTGCCAGCAGCGTGAGCGCCGTTGCTGTGCAGTACTTC. It yields the protein CASSVSAVAVQYF.

As concerns this clone: Other DNA sequences of this sample code for an identical CDR3. The V gene is TRBV28, the J gene TRBJ2-7; no clear D. The CDR3 is made up of 12 amino acids. V dropped 2 bases and J dropped 3 bases, with 5 bases sitting between them. The germline V gene has CDR1 MDHEN and CDR2 SYDVKM. The CDR3 nucleotides are TGTGCCAGCAGTTTAGTGAGCTACGAGCAGTACTTC. Its translation is CASSLVSYEQYF. The variable domain in full, completed from reference TRBV28 and TRBJ2-7, reads DVKVTQSSRYLVKRTGEKVFLECVQDMDHENMFWYRQDPGLGLRLIYFSYDVKMKEKGDIPEGYSVSREKKERFSLILESASTNQTSMYLCASSLVSYEQYFGPGTRLTVT.

This chain uses TRBV11-2 with TRBJ2-1; 7 bases match TRBD1. With V trimmed by 3 bases and J by 6 bases, 8 bases remained unmatched. The length of the CDR3 is 15 residues. Germline assignment: CDR1 SGHAT and CDR2 FQNNGV. The DNA of the CDR3 is TGTGCCAGCAGCTTTTTTGGACAGGCCTCCAATGAGCAGTTCTTC. Translating gives CASSFFGQASNEQFF.

This clone was detected once. V and J are TRBV30 and TRBJ1-5; a weak D match, TRBD1 (6 bases). Germline lookup yields CDR1 GTSNPN and CDR2 SVGIG (reference sequence). The CDR3 consists of 13 residues. Trimming pared 3 bases from V and 9 bases from J, leaving 15 bases between. The CDR3 DNA follows: TGTGCCTGGAGCCCCAGGGGACAAGTGCCCCAGCATTTT. Translated: CAWSPRGQVPQHF.

This chain uses TRBV7-9 with TRBJ2-7; 7 bases align to TRBD1. Germline assignment: CDR1 SEHNR and CDR2 FQNEAQ (reference sequence). The CDR3 contains 16 residues. The trim removed 5 bases at V and 3 bases at J, leaving 13 bases unmatched. This CDR3 is CASSTPPGQSNYEQYF. The CDR3 nucleotides are TGTGCCAGCAGCACCCCACCGGGACAGAGTAACTACGAGCAGTACTTC.

This chain uses TRBV11-1 with TRBJ2-1, with D possibly being TRBD2 (6 bases). The CDR3 sequence is 15 residues long. In germline, CDR1 is SGHAT, CDR2 FQDESV (reference sequence). V was shortened by 3 bases and J by 0 bases, with 9 bases between the two germline ends. CDR3 region: CASSFSGSSYNEQFF. The CDR3 DNA is TGTGCCAGCAGCTTTAGCGGTAGCTCCTACAATGAGCAGTTCTTC.